These 28 T cell receptor beta chains were all obtained from the same sample, sequenced in a study of blood T cells in healthy people across ages. Primers used in a second PCR of roughly 7 to 12 cycles were a sample-barcoded 5' primer and a J-beta primer mix. MiXCR, applied by TCRdb to the 5' RACE reads, yields one record per CDR3 protein. The sample consists of over 550,000 distinct CDR3 sequences, under 30% of them appearing once. Sequenced material: blood. These receptors all come from an elderly woman in good health.

This clonotype was seen many times. The chain employs TRBV9 and TRBJ2-5; 8 bases match TRBD2. V lost 2 bases, J lost 4 bases, and 7 bases stayed unmatched. The CDR3 totals 15 residues. CDR1 is SGDLS, CDR2 YYNGEE, per germline. This CDR3 is CASSVAGTRSETQYF. CDR3 coding DNA: TGTGCCAGCAGCGTCGCCGGGACTAGATCAGAGACCCAGTACTTC.

This clonotype was observed a handful of times. The V call is TRBV25-1, the J call TRBJ2-5; 14 bases fit TRBD2. Per the germline V gene, CDR1 is MGHDK and CDR2 is SYGVNS. V shed 4 bases and J 5 bases; nucleotides not matched to a gene: 18. The CDR3 spans 20 residues. The CDR3 DNA reads as TGTGCCAGCAGTGCGACGCCGGGACTAGCGGGGGTACGGAAAGGGGAGACCCAGTACTTC. This codes for CASSATPGLAGVRKGETQYF.

This clonotype was counted many times. The chain employs TRBV4-2 and TRBJ2-5; TRBD2 matches at 11 bases. Germline CDR1 is LGHNA and CDR2 is YNFKEQ. This CDR3 is built from 16 residues. V lost 6 bases and J lost 4; bases outside the gene matches: 10. CDR3 residues: CASSPLAGGLGETQYF. The CDR3 DNA is TGTGCCAGCAGTCCCTTAGCGGGGGGGCTCGGAGAGACCCAGTACTTC.

In this sample, this clonotype turned up a few times. The chain employs TRBV9 and TRBJ2-7; D gene uncertain. Per the germline V gene, CDR1 is SGDLS and CDR2 is YYNGEE. Trimming stripped 0 bases from V and 3 bases from J, with 19 bases between. The CDR3 covers 17 residues. CDR3 region: CASSVDHDQGLRYEQYF. The CDR3 region has the DNA TGTGCCAGCAGCGTAGACCACGATCAAGGCCTACGCTACGAGCAGTACTTC.

As for this clonotype: With a much larger clone just one base away, this may be a read error. The chain recombines TRBV5-1 with TRBJ2-3, with TRBD1 matching 8 bases. The V segment lost 3 bases and the J segment 3 bases; nucleotides outside the gene matches: 12. The CDR3 consists of 17 residues. Germline V gives CDR1 SGHRS, CDR2 YFSETQ. The DNA for the CDR3 is TGCGCCAGCAGCTCAAAAACGACAGGGGTTGGAACAGATACGCAGTATTTT. Protein product: CASSSKTTGVGTDTQYF.

This clonotype was seen many times. The rearrangement links TRBV4-2 to TRBJ2-5, with a possible D match to TRBD2 (5 bases). The CDR3 consists of 14 residues. The germline CDR1 and CDR2 sequences are LGHNA and YNFKEQ. The V and J ends lost 6 bases and 0 bases respectively, with 11 bases between them. The CDR3 nucleotides read TGTGCCAGCAGTACTAGTCCGCACCAAGAGACCCAGTACTTC. It translates to CASSTSPHQETQYF.

A word on this clonotype: This may come from a read error, since a much larger clone is one base off. V usage is TRBV7-2 and J usage is TRBJ1-1, with D perhaps matching TRBD1 (6 bases). There are 14 residues in the CDR3. Germline V CDR1 and CDR2: SGHTA, FQGNSA. CDR3 protein: CASGLAVGGAEAFF. CDR3 nucleotide sequence: TGTGCCAGCGGCTTAGCGGTCGGGGGCGCTGAAGCTTTCTTT.

This clonotype was seen at least ten times. The chain couples TRBV20-1 to TRBJ2-3; 12 bases are shared with TRBD2. Germline V gene data show CDR1 as DFQATT and CDR2 as SNEGSKA (reference sequence). Unmatched junction bases numbered 4, after V lost 5 bases and J lost 4 bases. This CDR3 has 14 residues. CDR3 region: CSAVLAGGPDTQYF. The DNA for the CDR3 is TGCAGTGCTGTCCTAGCGGGGGGGCCAGATACGCAGTATTTT.

In this sample, this clonotype turned up many times. The V call is TRBV7-9, the J call TRBJ2-5; D gene ambiguous. Germline V gene sequence: CDR1 SEHNR, CDR2 FQNEAQ (reference sequence). V was shortened by 3 bases and J by 3 bases, with 14 bases between the two germline ends. The CDR3 sequence is 15 residues long. The CDR3 sequence is CASSLWAVAKETQYF. CDR3 nucleotides: TGTGCCAGCAGCTTGTGGGCAGTGGCCAAAGAGACCCAGTACTTC.

Regarding this clonotype: A clone one base away is much larger, so this may be a read error. The J gene is TRBJ2-1, the V gene TRBV20-1; the match to TRBD2 covers 8 bases. Germline assignment: CDR1 DFQATT and CDR2 SNEGSKA (reference sequence). This CDR3 has 14 amino acids. CDR3 nucleotides: TGCAGCCCCAAATCGGGCGGGGGGCGCGATGAGCAGTTCTTC. Translation gives CSPKSGGGRDEQFF.

This clonotype has ten or more counts. The chain uses TRBV6-1 and TRBJ2-3, with 12 positions matching TRBD2. This CDR3 region has 16 residues. Germline V CDR1 and CDR2: MNHNS, SASEGT. Unmatched junction bases numbered 5, after V lost 5 bases and J lost 2 bases. CDR3 amino acids: CASSSLAGGLTDTQYF. The CDR3 DNA is TGTGCCAGCAGTTCCCTAGCGGGGGGGCTCACAGATACGCAGTATTTT.

This clonotype has at least ten counts. The genes are TRBV5-1 and TRBJ1-4, with D possibly TRBD1 on 5 matching bases. Germline V gene data show CDR1 as SGHRS and CDR2 as YFSETQ. Trimming took off 4 bases at V and 1 base at J, with 17 bases between the two ends. This CDR3 has 17 residues. The CDR3 coding sequence is TGCGCCAGCAGCGGGGACCGAGGTTCGGGAACTAATGAAAAACTGTTTTTT. It encodes CASSGDRGSGTNEKLFF.

This clonotype has ten or more counts. V is TRBV7-2 and J is TRBJ2-7; D tentatively fits TRBD1 or TRBD2 (5 bases each). Germline V gives CDR1 SGHTA, CDR2 FQGNSA. The CDR3 has 14 amino acids. The V and J ends lost 2 bases and 6 bases respectively, with 14 bases between them. The CDR3 reads CASSLRGAPGEQYF. The CDR3 nucleotides are TGTGCCAGCAGCTTAAGAGGGGCCCCCGGCGAGCAGTACTTC.

The rearrangement joins TRBV7-2 to TRBJ2-5; 8 bases match TRBD1. The ends lost 4 bases at V and 0 bases at J; junction bases unmatched: 7. Germline V gives CDR1 SGHTA, CDR2 FQGNSA. CDR3 length equals 16 residues. The CDR3 protein is CASSYRPGQDQETQYF. In DNA, the CDR3 is TGTGCCAGCAGCTACCGCCCGGGACAGGACCAAGAGACCCAGTACTTC.

The chain has TRBV25-1 and TRBJ1-2; tentatively, D is TRBD1 (6 bases). The CDR3 spans 14 residues. V was clipped by 2 bases and J by 4 bases, with 11 bases between them. CDR1 and CDR2 from the germline V gene are MGHDK and SYGVNS. The chain's CDR3 is CASSETGGAYGYTF. CDR3 DNA sequence: TGTGCCAGCAGTGAAACCGGGGGCGCCTATGGCTACACCTTC.

This clonotype was detected ten times or more. The chain recombines TRBV20-1 with TRBJ1-1; 8 bases fit TRBD1. V was pared by 5 bases and J by 5 bases, with 7 bases of the junction left unmatched. CDR3 length: 13 amino acids. The V gene's germline CDR1 is DFQATT and CDR2 SNEGSKA (reference sequence). CDR3 residues: CSAGGQGRTEAFF. The CDR3 DNA sequence: TGCAGTGCTGGAGGACAGGGACGGACTGAAGCTTTCTTT.

This clonotype was seen more than once but under ten times. A much larger clone is a single base away; this may be a read error. The chain has TRBV6-5 and TRBJ2-3; 7 nucleotides match TRBD2. With V trimmed by 9 bases and J by 2 bases, 11 bases remained unmatched. Germline V gene lookup returns CDR1 MNHEY and CDR2 SVGAGI. The CDR3 sequence is 15 residues long. CDR3 nucleotides: TGTGCCAGTAACCCGGGACGGGGGGACACAGATACGCAGTATTTT. This encodes CASNPGRGDTDTQYF.

Regarding this clonotype: Relative to the germline gene, one junction end is altered; a read error may explain this. The chain couples TRBV4-2 to TRBJ1-1; 10 bases align to TRBD1. Germline assignment: CDR1 LGHNA and CDR2 YNFKEQ. This CDR3 spans 14 amino acids. This CDR3 reads CAGSPGQGGTEAFF. CDR3 sequence (DNA): TGTGCCGGCAGCCCAGGACAGGGGGGGACTGAAGCTTTCTTT.

The chain recombines TRBV28 with TRBJ1-5; 8 positions agree with TRBD1. V lost 5 bases and J lost 3; bases outside the gene matches: 12. The CDR3 covers 17 residues. CDR1 and CDR2 (germline): MDHEN, SYDVKM. CDR3 DNA sequence: TGTGCCAGCAGTCCCCGGACAGGGTCGTGGGACAATCAGCCCCAGCATTTT. It specifies CASSPRTGSWDNQPQHF.

There are a few counts of this clonotype. Just one base apart from a much larger clone, this may be a read error. The V and J genes are TRBV6-1 and TRBJ1-2; possibly TRBD1 for D (6 bases). Deletions cut 6 bases from V and 8 bases from J, with 28 bases between. CDR1 and CDR2 (germline): MNHNS, SASEGT. The CDR3 is 17 residues long. CDR3: CASSSGHRAPAWWGYTF. In DNA, the CDR3 is TGTGCCAGCAGCTCCGGCCACAGGGCTCCCGCCTGGTGGGGCTACACCTTC.

This clonotype came up many times. The chain links TRBV7-2 to TRBJ2-2; maybe TRBD1 (5 bases). V shed 4 bases and J shed 4 bases, with 13 bases lying between them. Germline-derived CDR1 and CDR2 are SGHTA and FQGNSA. This CDR3 has 15 residues. CDR3 amino acids: CASSSNSGSTGELFF. The CDR3, as DNA: TGTGCCAGCAGCTCTAATTCAGGGTCCACCGGGGAGCTGTTTTTT.

The sample holds many counts of this clonotype. The V and J genes are TRBV12-3 or TRBV12-4 and TRBJ2-1; 8 positions agree with TRBD2. V was clipped by 2 bases and J by 5 bases; unmatched bases: 5. The CDR3 consists of 15 residues. CDR3 coding DNA: TGTGCCAGCAGTTTATCGGGGGGGAATAACAATGAGCAGTTCTTC. Its translation is CASSLSGGNNNEQFF.

There are many counts of this clonotype. V usage is TRBV5-1 and J usage is TRBJ2-6, with D hard to call. Per germline, CDR1 SGHRS and CDR2 YFSETQ. The V end lost 2 bases, the J end lost 4 bases, and 7 bases lay between the germline ends. The CDR3 is 14 amino acids. The CDR3 reads CASSFGDGANVLTF. The CDR3, as DNA: TGCGCCAGCAGCTTCGGAGACGGGGCCAACGTCCTGACTTTC.

This clonotype was seen at least ten times. The CDR3 loop is CSVVVLDSGVLLVDEQFF. The CDR3 coding sequence is TGCAGCGTCGTAGTGCTGGATAGCGGGGTTCTACTGGTCGATGAGCAGTTCTTC. The chain joins TRBV29-1 to TRBJ2-1, with 8 bases fitting TRBD2. J gave up 8 bases and V 6 bases, and 24 bases lay outside the gene matches. The germline gives CDR1 SQVTM, CDR2 ANQGSEA. CDR3 length: 18 residues.

This clonotype was picked up many times. The chain links TRBV7-2 to TRBJ2-2; possible D gene TRBD1, 5 bases. CDR1 is SGHTA and CDR2 is FQGNSA in the germline V gene. With 7 bases removed from V and 6 bases from J, the gap between germline ends came to 12 bases. The CDR3 has 13 residues. As DNA, the CDR3 is TGTGCCAGCAACCTTAGGGGTTCCGGGGAGCTGTTTTTT. Protein sequence: CASNLRGSGELFF.

In this sample, this clonotype turned up a few times. A much bigger clone sits one base away, suggesting this may be a read error. This sequence joins TRBV24-1 and TRBJ2-7; 10 nucleotides line up with TRBD2. CDR1 is KGHDR, CDR2 SFDVKD, per germline. V trimming: 5 bases; J trimming: 7 bases; junction bases outside the gene matches: 10. The CDR3 covers 15 residues. CDR3 nucleotides: TGTGCCACCAGTGCTCCGGGACTAGCGAGAAATGAGCAGTACTTC. Encoded protein: CATSAPGLARNEQYF.

This clonotype was counted between two and nine times. CDR3 bases: TGTGCCACCAGTGACTCCGGGCAGGGCAAAGAGACCCAGTACTTC. Protein: CATSDSGQGKETQYF. The V gene is TRBV24-1, the J gene TRBJ2-5; tentative D call: TRBD1 (5 bases). CDR1 and CDR2 from the germline V gene are KGHDR and SFDVKD. The CDR3 covers 15 residues. Deletions cut 4 bases from V and 3 bases from J, with 14 bases between.

This clonotype came up many times. The chain employs TRBV6-2 or TRBV6-3 and TRBJ2-5, with D tentatively TRBD2 (5 bases). CDR3 size: 13 residues. V lost 7 bases to trimming and J lost 2 bases, with 11 bases between them. CDR1 MNHEY and CDR2 SVGEGT come from the germline V gene. This CDR3 is CASIPGDQETQYF. CDR3 sequence (DNA): TGTGCCAGCATACCCGGGGATCAAGAGACCCAGTACTTC.